The 22 T cell receptor beta chains listed next were all sequenced from one sample in a study of OX40 agonist ivuxolimab in advanced cancers. Data came from immunoSEQ multiplex PCR; TCRdb stores just in-frame clones and leaves some out. The sample has approximately 68,000 clones, more than 85% seen once. Source: CD4+ or CD8+ T cells sorted from blood, taken in a trial of the OX40 agonist ivuxolimab. Receptor source: an adult with an advanced solid tumor such as melanoma, head and neck, liver or kidney cancer.

The rearrangement joins TRBV5-1 to TRBJ2-5; D is undetermined. This CDR3 contains 18 residues. The ends were cut back, 1 base at V and 5 bases at J, with 24 bases in the middle. Germline V gene lookup returns CDR1 SGHRS and CDR2 YFSETQ. As DNA, the CDR3 is TGCGCCAGCAGCTTGCTTGGAGTTAACAGAGGATTTCTGGAGACCCAGTACTTC. Translating gives CASSLLGVNRGFLETQYF.

This chain joins TRBV5-1 and TRBJ2-1; D not certain. The CDR3 extends over 16 amino acids. Germline assignment: CDR1 SGHRS and CDR2 YFSETQ. Trimming took off 0 bases at V and 0 bases at J, with 10 bases between the two ends. This CDR3 reads CASSLGAVSSYNEQFF. The CDR3 DNA follows: TGCGCCAGCAGCTTGGGTGCGGTTAGCTCCTACAATGAGCAGTTCTTC.

The chain couples TRBV19 to TRBJ2-5; 13 bases align to TRBD2. CDR3 length equals 16 residues. Germline CDR1 reads LNHDA; CDR2 reads SQIVND (reference sequence). Losses at the gene ends were 7 bases for V and 4 bases for J; bases not matched to a gene: 9. The CDR3 spells CASTTSGRASGETQYF. CDR3 in DNA: TGTGCCAGTACTACTAGCGGGAGGGCCTCGGGAGAGACCCAGTACTTC. The full variable domain, in which reference TRBV19 and TRBJ2-5 provide the parts outside the CDR3, is DGGITQSPKYLFRKEGQNVTLSCEQNLNHDAMYWYRQDPGQGLRLIYYSQIVNDFQKGDIAEGYSVSREKKESFPLTVTSAQKNPTAFYLCASTTSGRASGETQYFGPGTRLLVL.

This chain connects TRBV30 to TRBJ2-3; TRBD1 might be the D (6 bases). The CDR3 is 16 amino acids. The ends were cut back, 2 bases at V and 2 bases at J, with 17 bases in the middle. Germline CDR1 reads GTSNPN; CDR2 reads SVGIG (reference sequence). CDR3 sequence reads: CAWSRPHGGHTDTQYF. CDR3 nucleotides: TGTGCCTGGAGTAGGCCTCATGGGGGACACACAGATACGCAGTATTTT. Full variable domain (remainder filled in from reference TRBV30 and TRBJ2-3): SQTIHQWPATLVQPVGSPLSLECTVEGTSNPNLYWYRQAAGRGLQLLFYSVGIGQISSEVPQNLSASRPQDRQFILSSKKLLLSDSGFYLCAWSRPHGGHTDTQYFGPGTRLTVL.

The chain couples TRBV2 to TRBJ2-7, with 12 bases aligning to TRBD2. Losses at the gene ends were 2 bases for V and 6 bases for J; bases not matched to a gene: 5. Germline V gene lookup returns CDR1 SNHLY and CDR2 FYNNEI. The CDR3 totals 15 residues. The CDR3 bases are TGTGCCAGCAGTGAACGACTAGCGGGAGCTCTCGAGCAGTACTTC. Protein product: CASSERLAGALEQYF.

V is TRBV6-1 and J is TRBJ1-2; the D is unclear. Trimming took off 2 bases at V and 9 bases at J, with 13 bases between the two ends. CDR1 MNHNS and CDR2 SASEGT come from the germline V gene. The CDR3 is 13 residues long. The CDR3 coding sequence is TGTGCCAGCAGTGAAAGTCTCCGGGCTCGCTACACCTTC. Translated: CASSESLRARYTF.

This clone appeared a single time. The V call is TRBV5-4, the J call TRBJ2-7; a possible D gene is TRBD2 (6 bases). CDR3 length equals 15 residues. Germline V gives CDR1 SGHNT, CDR2 YYREEE (reference sequence). Trimming took 0 bases from V and 2 from J, leaving 12 bases between them. The CDR3 region is CASSLGLAPTYEQYF. The CDR3 DNA reads as TGTGCCAGCAGCTTGGGGCTAGCGCCAACCTACGAGCAGTACTTC.

The V and J genes are TRBV15 and TRBJ1-5; unclear D gene. The germline V and J ends were trimmed by 0 bases and 7 bases, with 4 bases remaining between them. The germline gives CDR1 LNHNV, CDR2 YYDKDF (reference sequence). The CDR3 contains 12 residues. DNA of the CDR3: TGTGCCACCAGCAGAGATACCCAGCCCCAGCATTTT. Amino acid sequence: CATSRDTQPQHF.

V and J are TRBV30 and TRBJ2-1, with TRBD2 matching 8 bases. V was pared by 3 bases and J by 12 bases, with 10 bases of the junction left unmatched. The length of the CDR3 is 13 residues. Per the germline V gene, CDR1 is GTSNPN and CDR2 is SVGIG (reference sequence). The CDR3 here is CAWSGGAGLAQFF. The CDR3, as DNA: TGTGCCTGGAGCGGGGGGGCCGGGTTGGCGCAGTTCTTC.

The rearrangement uses TRBV6-6 and TRBJ2-7; TRBD1 matches at 11 bases. Germline V gene lookup returns CDR1 MNHNY and CDR2 SVGAGI (reference sequence). CDR3 length: 14 amino acids. With V trimmed by 5 bases and J by 9 bases, 9 bases remained unmatched. In nucleotides, the CDR3 is TGTGCCAGCAGTCAGGGACAGGGGGTGGAGGTGCAGTACTTC. It yields the protein CASSQGQGVEVQYF.

This clone was seen a single time. V and J are TRBV5-1 and TRBJ1-2, with no clear D. Trimming pared 3 bases from V and 4 bases from J, leaving 16 bases between. The length of the CDR3 is 15 residues. Germline CDR1 reads SGHRS; CDR2 reads YFSETQ. This CDR3 reads CASSSDLTRGYGYTF. In DNA form, the CDR3 reads TGCGCCAGCAGCTCAGACTTGACCCGGGGCTATGGCTACACCTTC.

This chain uses TRBV29-1 with TRBJ2-7; 8 nucleotides match TRBD2. From germline, CDR1 is SQVTM and CDR2 ANQGSEA. V lost 2 bases and J lost 2; bases outside the gene matches: 11. The CDR3 is 16 residues long. CDR3 protein: CSVEIPAGGAAYEQYF. The CDR3 coding sequence is TGCAGCGTTGAAATTCCCGCCGGGGGGGCAGCCTACGAGCAGTACTTC.

This chain links TRBV27 with TRBJ1-1; D may be TRBD1 (6 bases). This CDR3 comprises 13 residues. CDR1 and CDR2 from the germline V gene are MNHEY and SMNVEV (reference sequence). The germline V and J ends were trimmed by 6 bases and 2 bases, with 10 bases remaining between them. The CDR3 loop is CASSDRINTEAFF. The CDR3, as DNA: TGTGCCAGCAGCGACAGGATCAACACTGAAGCTTTCTTT.

This chain links TRBV6-4 with TRBJ1-5, with 11 bases fitting TRBD1. The CDR3 length is 16 residues. V shed 6 bases, J shed 3 bases, and the junction held 7 bases outside the gene matches. Germline V gene data show CDR1 as MRHNA and CDR2 as SNTAGT. The CDR3 DNA is TGTGCCAGCAGGCGCCGGGACAGGGGGGACAATCAGCCCCAGCATTTT. This encodes CASRRRDRGDNQPQHF.

The chain links TRBV13 to TRBJ1-1; 10 bases align to TRBD1. CDR3 length: 17 residues. The trim removed 5 bases at V and 4 bases at J, leaving 13 bases unmatched. Per the germline V gene, CDR1 is PRHDT and CDR2 is FYEKMQ (reference sequence). Here the CDR3 DNA reads TGTGCCAGCAGCCCAGAGACAGGGGGCTTTAGCGGCACTGAAGCTTTCTTT. Residues: CASSPETGGFSGTEAFF.

This chain joins TRBV7-9 and TRBJ1-3; 7 bases are a match to TRBD1. CDR1 SEHNR and CDR2 FQNEAQ come from the germline V gene (reference sequence). CDR3 length: 15 amino acids. Unmatched junction bases numbered 8, after V lost 7 bases and J lost 2 bases. The CDR3 DNA follows: TGTGCCAGCAACTCTAATACAGGGGCTGGAAACACCATATATTTT. It yields the protein CASNSNTGAGNTIYF.

The DNA of the CDR3 is TGTGCCAGCAGTTTACCCCGTCTAGCAAACTCCTACAATGAGCAGTTCTTC. Its translation: CASSLPRLANSYNEQFF. This chain uses TRBV27 with TRBJ2-1; D perhaps matches TRBD2 (5 bases). The CDR3 sequence is 17 residues long. Between the trimmed V and J ends, which lost 2 bases and 0 bases, there was a span of 14 bases. Germline CDR1 MNHEY, CDR2 SMNVEV (reference sequence).

V is TRBV18 and J is TRBJ2-3; D gene unclear. V was trimmed by 2 bases and J by 6 bases, leaving 9 bases between them. This CDR3 has 13 residues. CDR1 and CDR2 from the germline V gene are KGHSH and LQKENI. The CDR3 DNA reads as TGTGCCAGCTCACCAGATCGTAAGGATACGCAGTATTTT. Translation: CASSPDRKDTQYF. The full variable domain, in which reference TRBV18 and TRBJ2-3 provide the parts outside the CDR3, is NAGVMQNPRHLVRRRGQEARLRCSPMKGHSHVYWYRQLPEEGLKFMVYLQKENIIDESGMPKERFSAEFPKEGPSILRIQQVVRGDSAAYFCASSPDRKDTQYFGPGTRLTVL.

V gene TRBV10-2 combines with J gene TRBJ1-2; D not certain. The CDR3 sequence is 11 residues long. Germline CDR1 WSHSY, CDR2 SAAADI. V lost 3 bases to trimming and J lost 4 bases, with 3 bases between them. This CDR3 is CASSDSYGYTF. The CDR3, as DNA: TGCGCCAGCAGTGACAGCTATGGCTACACCTTC.

This clone has just a few counts. V gene TRBV6-1 combines with J gene TRBJ1-2, with D possibly TRBD1 on 6 matching bases. The CDR3 runs 12 residues. Germline CDR1 MNHNS, CDR2 SASEGT. Trimming took off 7 bases at V and 8 bases at J, with 14 bases between the two ends. CDR3 amino acids: CASINRAGGYTF. CDR3 coding DNA: TGTGCCAGCATAAACAGGGCGGGCGGCTACACCTTC.

The V gene is TRBV5-6, the J gene TRBJ2-4; a possible D gene is TRBD1 (6 bases). Germline-derived CDR1 and CDR2 are SGHDT and YYEEEE. The CDR3 runs 14 residues. Trimming removed 6 bases from V and 1 base from J, with 11 bases in between. CDR3 loop: CASNQGMAKNIQYF. For the CDR3, the DNA is TGTGCCAGCAATCAGGGGATGGCCAAAAACATTCAGTACTTC.

The chain uses TRBV18 and TRBJ2-5; a possible D gene is TRBD1 (6 bases). The CDR3 loop spans 15 amino acids. Per the germline V gene, CDR1 is KGHSH and CDR2 is LQKENI. Trimming took off 3 bases at V and 2 bases at J, with 13 bases between the two ends. The CDR3 DNA sequence: TGTGCCAGCTCACCGGGGGCAGGGTCGCAAGAGACCCAGTACTTC. Amino acid sequence: CASSPGAGSQETQYF.